Listed here are 23 T cell receptor beta chains from one sample, sequenced in a study of blood T cell repertoires in COVID-19. The data were produced by immunoSEQ multiplex PCR, yet TCRdb's version contains in-frame clones alone and is incomplete. The sample lists 70,000 to 95,000 clones, about 95% occurring once. Sequenced material: peripheral blood. These receptor sequences come from a human donor with active COVID-19. The donor label of this sample is uncertain.

The genes are TRBV7-9 and TRBJ2-2; D possibly corresponds to TRBD1 (5 bases). The CDR3 consists of 16 residues. CDR1 is SEHNR, CDR2 FQNEAQ, per germline (reference sequence). V dropped 1 base and J dropped 1 base, with 10 bases sitting between them. As DNA, the CDR3 is TGTGCCAGCAGCTTAGAAGTGGGGCAGAACACCGGGGAGCTGTTTTTT. Its protein product is CASSLEVGQNTGELFF.

The chain links TRBV19 to TRBJ1-4; 9 nucleotides align to TRBD1. CDR1 is LNHDA and CDR2 is SQIVND in the germline V gene (reference sequence). Trimming cost V 6 bases and J 2 bases; bases outside gene matches: 1. The CDR3 consists of 14 residues. CDR3 nucleotides: TGTGCCAGTAGACAGGGGGCCACTAATGAAAAACTGTTTTTT. It encodes CASRQGATNEKLFF.

This chain links TRBV28 with TRBJ2-7, with TRBD2 matching 9 bases. V gave up 6 bases and J gave up 3 bases; unmatched junction bases: 6. There are 14 residues in the CDR3. The germline gives CDR1 MDHEN, CDR2 SYDVKM. The CDR3 coding sequence is TGTGCCAGCAGCCCGACGACTAGCGGCTACGAGCAGTACTTC. The encoded protein is CASSPTTSGYEQYF.

The genes are TRBV19 and TRBJ1-2; TRBD1 matches 9 bases. CDR1 is LNHDA and CDR2 is SQIVND in the germline V gene (reference sequence). This CDR3 is 15 amino acids long. V lost 6 bases, J lost 7 bases, and 12 bases stayed unmatched. CDR3 in DNA: TGTGCCAGTAGCTCCGGGACAGGGATCCTTGGTGGCTACACCTTC. It encodes CASSSGTGILGGYTF.

The CDR3 region has the DNA TGTGCCAGCAGTTACCGAACTAGCGTCACAGATACGCAGTATTTT. Translation gives CASSYRTSVTDTQYF. The rearrangement joins TRBV6-5 to TRBJ2-3, with 7 bases fitting TRBD2. The germline gives CDR1 MNHEY, CDR2 SVGAGI. V lost 2 bases, J lost 2 bases, and 4 bases stayed unmatched. The CDR3 totals 15 residues.

The chain couples TRBV28 to TRBJ2-3, with 11 bases matching TRBD2. The CDR3 is made up of 16 amino acids. Losses at the gene ends were 6 bases for V and 0 bases for J; bases not matched to a gene: 5. CDR1 is MDHEN and CDR2 is SYDVKM in the germline V gene. The chain's CDR3 is CASRELAGASTDTQYF. The CDR3 DNA reads TGTGCCAGCAGGGAACTAGCGGGGGCGAGCACAGATACGCAGTATTTT.

The gene calls are TRBV3-1 (or the pseudogene TRBV3-2) and TRBJ2-4; D is possibly TRBD1 (6 bases). The germline CDR1 and CDR2 sequences are LGHDT and YNNKEL (reference sequence). The CDR3 is 14 residues long. V lost 4 bases and J 7 bases, leaving 14 bases between the germline ends. CDR3 region: CASSRTGSFNIQYF. CDR3 nucleotides: TGTGCCAGCAGCCGAACAGGGAGTTTCAACATTCAGTACTTC.

The rearrangement uses TRBV7-2 and TRBJ1-1, with TRBD1 matching 8 bases. The CDR3 length is 17 residues. Germline CDR1 reads SGHTA; CDR2 reads FQGNSA. V gave up 1 base and J gave up 4 bases; unmatched junction bases: 11. The DNA of the CDR3 is TGTGCCAGCAGCTTAGAATGGACAGGGAATGCGGGCACTGAAGCTTTCTTT. It specifies CASSLEWTGNAGTEAFF.

The chain employs TRBV6-6 and TRBJ1-4; D is unresolved. V was cut by 4 bases and J by 5 bases, with 17 bases left in between. CDR1 MNHNY and CDR2 SVGAGI come from the germline V gene (reference sequence). The CDR3 consists of 16 residues. CDR3 region: CASSLGGIQPNEKLFF. CDR3 in DNA: TGTGCCAGCAGTTTAGGCGGCATCCAGCCGAATGAAAAACTGTTTTTT.

The chain carries TRBV6-5 and TRBJ1-2, with D unresolved. The V end lost 4 bases, the J end lost 4 bases, and 19 bases lay between the germline ends. Germline CDR1 MNHEY, CDR2 SVGAGI. The CDR3 totals 16 residues. The CDR3 region is CASSFSPAQDLYGYTF. The CDR3 DNA reads as TGTGCCAGCAGTTTCTCTCCGGCCCAGGATCTCTATGGCTACACCTTC.

The chain is built from TRBV7-9 and TRBJ2-1, with 9 bases lining up with TRBD2. This CDR3 region has 16 residues. V dropped 3 bases and J dropped 8; count of bases not matched to a gene: 11. Germline V gives CDR1 SEHNR, CDR2 FQNEAQ (reference sequence). This CDR3 reads CASSLGSGGNIDEQFF. As DNA, the CDR3 is TGTGCCAGCAGCTTGGGAAGCGGGGGGAATATCGATGAGCAGTTCTTC.

V is TRBV25-1 and J is TRBJ1-1; TRBD1 matches 7 bases. This CDR3 spans 16 amino acids. The germline gives CDR1 MGHDK, CDR2 SYGVNS. Unmatched junction bases numbered 16, after V lost 7 bases and J lost 5 bases. The CDR3 nucleotides are TGTGCCAGCATTGGACAGGATCGACTGTCGGAAACTGAAGCTTTCTTT. Translating it yields CASIGQDRLSETEAFF.

The chain has TRBV7-8 and TRBJ2-2; no clear D. V was clipped by 6 bases and J by 5 bases, with 13 bases between them. The germline V gene has CDR1 SGHVS and CDR2 FQNEAQ. This CDR3 spans 14 amino acids. The CDR3 sequence is CASSRLWQTGELFF. The CDR3 bases are TGTGCCAGCAGTCGATTATGGCAAACCGGGGAGCTGTTTTTT.

The CDR3: CASSSQGAATYGYTF. CDR3 bases: TGCGCCAGCAGCTCTCAGGGGGCCGCCACCTATGGCTACACCTTC. The V call is TRBV5-1, the J call TRBJ1-2; 8 bases agree with TRBD1. The germline CDR1 and CDR2 sequences are SGHRS and YFSETQ. Germline trimming cut 3 bases from V and 4 bases from J; bases unmatched to any gene: 8. The length of the CDR3 is 15 residues.

The gene calls are TRBV25-1 and TRBJ1-6; D might be TRBD1 (5 bases). V lost 1 base and J 3 bases, leaving 16 bases between the germline ends. Germline values: CDR1 MGHDK, CDR2 SYGVNS. This CDR3 is 18 amino acids long. CDR3 residues: CASSESLSGMGYNSPLHF. In DNA, the CDR3 is TGTGCCAGCAGTGAATCGCTCTCAGGGATGGGCTATAATTCACCCCTCCACTTT.

The V gene is TRBV7-9, the J gene TRBJ1-4; D remains ambiguous. The germline V and J ends were trimmed by 1 base and 7 bases, with 13 bases remaining between them. This CDR3 is 15 amino acids long. Germline V CDR1 and CDR2: SEHNR, FQNEAQ (reference sequence). Here the CDR3 reads CASSLEALGAEKLFF. The CDR3 nucleotides are TGTGCCAGCAGCTTAGAGGCTTTGGGCGCTGAAAAACTGTTTTTT.

This chain joins TRBV21-1 and TRBJ1-6; the DNA was not compared with TRBD1, the D call given in the table. TRBV21-1 constitutes a pseudogene. The CDR3 contains 12 residues. The CDR3 nucleotides read TGTGCCAGCAGCTTCCAGGATTCACCCCTCCACTTT. Its protein product is CASSFQDSPLHF.

This chain uses TRBV6-2 or TRBV6-3 with TRBJ2-7, with TRBD1 matching 8 bases. The CDR3 is made up of 20 amino acids. Germline CDR1 is MNHEY and CDR2 is SVGEGT. The V gene end was trimmed by 0 bases and the J gene end by 1 base; junction bases not matched to a gene: 17. This CDR3 is CASSYSRSAAGGPNSYEQYF. In DNA form, the CDR3 reads TGTGCCAGCAGTTACTCGAGAAGCGCGGCAGGGGGCCCCAATTCCTACGAGCAGTACTTC.

This rearrangement joins TRBV5-1 to TRBJ2-1, with a weak D call TRBD1 (6 bases). The CDR3 contains 13 residues. Trimming shortened V by 0 bases and J by 9 bases, and 10 bases separated the two germline ends. CDR1 and CDR2 (germline): SGHRS, YFSETQ. The CDR3 sequence is CASSLEQGGEQFF. CDR3 bases: TGCGCCAGCAGCTTGGAACAGGGCGGTGAGCAGTTCTTC.

V gene TRBV19 combines with J gene TRBJ1-5, with 7 bases identical to TRBD1. CDR3 length: 20 amino acids. CDR1 LNHDA and CDR2 SQIVND come from the germline V gene (reference sequence). J lost 7 bases, V lost 6 bases, and 27 bases had no gene match. CDR3 sequence reads: CASSHLASGGRGRFGQPQHF. The CDR3 DNA sequence: TGTGCCAGTAGCCACTTGGCATCCGGGGGTAGGGGGCGCTTCGGCCAGCCCCAGCATTTT.

This chain joins TRBV7-8 and TRBJ2-7, with 13 bases identical to TRBD2. J gave up 3 bases and V 3 bases, and 5 bases lay outside the gene matches. Looked up from germline, CDR1 is SGHVS and CDR2 is FQNEAQ. This CDR3 is built from 16 residues. The CDR3: CASSFRLAGGLYEQYF. For the CDR3, the DNA is TGTGCCAGCAGCTTTAGACTAGCGGGAGGTCTCTACGAGCAGTACTTC.

The rearrangement uses TRBV7-9 and TRBJ2-5; 11 nucleotides align to TRBD2. Unmatched junction bases numbered 10, after V lost 5 bases and J lost 5 bases. Germline CDR1 and CDR2: SEHNR and FQNEAQ (reference sequence). The CDR3 consists of 16 residues. The CDR3 is CASSKGVAGGQETQYF. The CDR3, as DNA: TGTGCCAGCAGCAAAGGGGTAGCGGGGGGGCAGGAGACCCAGTACTTC.

As DNA, the CDR3 is TGCGCCAGCAGCTCGGCCGGGACAGGGGGCGCTGGGTATGGCTACACCTTC. Protein product: CASSSAGTGGAGYGYTF. This chain joins TRBV5-1 and TRBJ1-2; 12 nucleotides match TRBD1. This CDR3 region has 17 residues. V gave up 3 bases and J gave up 5 bases; unmatched junction bases: 11. From germline, CDR1 is SGHRS and CDR2 YFSETQ. The whole variable domain, filled in from reference TRBV5-1 and TRBJ1-2, reads KAGVTQTPRYLIKTRGQQVTLSCSPISGHRSVSWYQQTPGQGLQFLFEYFSETQRNKGNFPGRFSGRQFSNSRSEMNVSTLELGDSALYLCASSSAGTGGAGYGYTFGSGTRLTVV.